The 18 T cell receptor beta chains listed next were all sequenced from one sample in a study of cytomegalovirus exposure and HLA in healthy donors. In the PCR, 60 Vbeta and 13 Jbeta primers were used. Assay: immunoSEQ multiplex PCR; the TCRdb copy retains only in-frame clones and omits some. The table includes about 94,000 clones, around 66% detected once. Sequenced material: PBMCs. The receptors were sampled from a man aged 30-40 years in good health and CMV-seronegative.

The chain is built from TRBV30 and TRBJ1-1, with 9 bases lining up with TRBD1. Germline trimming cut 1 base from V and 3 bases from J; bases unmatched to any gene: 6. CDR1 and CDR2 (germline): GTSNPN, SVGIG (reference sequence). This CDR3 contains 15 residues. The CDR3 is CAWSAGTGPHTEAFF. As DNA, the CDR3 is TGTGCCTGGAGTGCAGGGACAGGGCCCCACACTGAAGCTTTCTTT. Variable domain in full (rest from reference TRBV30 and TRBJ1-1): SQTIHQWPATLVQPVGSPLSLECTVEGTSNPNLYWYRQAAGRGLQLLFYSVGIGQISSEVPQNLSASRPQDRQFILSSKKLLLSDSGFYLCAWSAGTGPHTEAFFGQGTRLTVV.

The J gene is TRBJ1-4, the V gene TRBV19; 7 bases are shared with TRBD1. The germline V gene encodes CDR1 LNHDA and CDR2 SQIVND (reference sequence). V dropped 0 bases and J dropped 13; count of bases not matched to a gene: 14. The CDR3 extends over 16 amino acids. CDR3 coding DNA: TGTGCCAGTAGTATAGACAACCTGGGACAGCCTCGTAGACTGTTTTTT. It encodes CASSIDNLGQPRRLFF.

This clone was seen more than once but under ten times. The DNA for the CDR3 is TGTGCCAGCAGCTTCCGTGACTCCTACGGCTACGAGCAGTACTTC. Translated: CASSFRDSYGYEQYF. The chain has TRBV7-9 and TRBJ2-7; D unresolved. This CDR3 comprises 15 residues. Deletions cut 3 bases from V and 3 bases from J, with 15 bases between. CDR1 and CDR2 (germline): SEHNR, FQNEAQ (reference sequence).

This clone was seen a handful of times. CDR3 coding DNA: TGCGCCAGCAGCTTGTTCAGCGGAGCAGATACGCAGTATTTT. It yields the protein CASSLFSGADTQYF. The chain links TRBV5-1 to TRBJ2-3; maybe TRBD2 (5 bases). The CDR3 extends over 14 amino acids. V dropped 1 base and J dropped 4 bases, with 10 bases sitting between them. Germline assignment: CDR1 SGHRS and CDR2 YFSETQ.

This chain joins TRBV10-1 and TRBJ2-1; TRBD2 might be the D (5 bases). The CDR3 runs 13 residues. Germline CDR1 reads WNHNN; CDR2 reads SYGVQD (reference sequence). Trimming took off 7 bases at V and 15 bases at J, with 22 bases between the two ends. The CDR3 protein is CASTPGVSAPWFF. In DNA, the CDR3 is TGCGCCAGCACCCCCGGGGTCTCGGCCCCGTGGTTCTTC.

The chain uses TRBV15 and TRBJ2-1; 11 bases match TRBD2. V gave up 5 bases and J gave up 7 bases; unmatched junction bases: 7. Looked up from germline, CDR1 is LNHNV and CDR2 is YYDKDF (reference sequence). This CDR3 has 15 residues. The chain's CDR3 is CATSQTSGSVNEQFF. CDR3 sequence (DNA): TGTGCCACCAGCCAAACTAGCGGGAGTGTGAATGAGCAGTTCTTC.

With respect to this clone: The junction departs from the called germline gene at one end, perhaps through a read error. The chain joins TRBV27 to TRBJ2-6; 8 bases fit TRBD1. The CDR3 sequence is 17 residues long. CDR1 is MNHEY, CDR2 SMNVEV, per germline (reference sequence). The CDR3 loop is CASSTRQGISWANVLTF. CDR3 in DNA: TGTGCCAGCAGCACGAGACAGGGGATCTCTTGGGCCAACGTCCTGACTTTC.

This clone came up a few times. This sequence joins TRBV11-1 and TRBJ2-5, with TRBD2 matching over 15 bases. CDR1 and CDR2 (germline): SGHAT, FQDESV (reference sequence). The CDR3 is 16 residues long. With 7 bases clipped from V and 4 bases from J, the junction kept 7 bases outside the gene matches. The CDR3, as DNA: TGTGCCAGCACCCTGGGGGGACTAGCGGGAGGAGAGACCCAGTACTTC. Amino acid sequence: CASTLGGLAGGETQYF.

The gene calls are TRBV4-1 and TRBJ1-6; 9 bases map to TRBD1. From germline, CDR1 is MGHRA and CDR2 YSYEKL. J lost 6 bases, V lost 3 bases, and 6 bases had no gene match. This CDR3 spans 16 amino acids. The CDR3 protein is CASSHSNRGRNSPLHF. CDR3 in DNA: TGCGCCAGCAGCCATTCCAACAGGGGGCGTAATTCACCCCTCCACTTT.

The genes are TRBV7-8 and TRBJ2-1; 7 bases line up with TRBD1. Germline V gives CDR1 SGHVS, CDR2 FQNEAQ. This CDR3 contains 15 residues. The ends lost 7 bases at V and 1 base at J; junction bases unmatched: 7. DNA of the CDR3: TGTGCCAGCAACACTTACAGGGGTTCCTACAATGAGCAGTTCTTC. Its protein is CASNTYRGSYNEQFF.

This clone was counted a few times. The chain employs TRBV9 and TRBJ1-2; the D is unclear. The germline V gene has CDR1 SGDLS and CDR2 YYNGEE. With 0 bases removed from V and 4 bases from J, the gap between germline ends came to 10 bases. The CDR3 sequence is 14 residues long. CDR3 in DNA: TGTGCCAGCAGCGTAGACATGGGAGGCTATGGCTACACCTTC. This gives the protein CASSVDMGGYGYTF.

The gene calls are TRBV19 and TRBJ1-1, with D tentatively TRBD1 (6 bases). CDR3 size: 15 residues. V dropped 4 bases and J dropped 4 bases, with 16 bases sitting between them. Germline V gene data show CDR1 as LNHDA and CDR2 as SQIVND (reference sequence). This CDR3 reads CASSREQGFVTEAFF. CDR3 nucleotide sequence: TGTGCCAGTAGTAGAGAACAGGGTTTTGTCACTGAAGCTTTCTTT. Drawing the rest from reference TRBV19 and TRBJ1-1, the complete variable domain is DGGITQSPKYLFRKEGQNVTLSCEQNLNHDAMYWYRQDPGQGLRLIYYSQIVNDFQKGDIAEGYSVSREKKESFPLTVTSAQKNPTAFYLCASSREQGFVTEAFFGQGTRLTVV.

The chain's CDR3 is CAWSRLAGLSGANVLTF. The CDR3 DNA reads TGTGCCTGGAGTAGACTAGCGGGATTATCTGGGGCCAACGTCCTGACTTTC. The chain uses TRBV30 and TRBJ2-6; 11 nucleotides align to TRBD2. CDR3 length: 17 residues. From germline, CDR1 is GTSNPN and CDR2 SVGIG (reference sequence). Trimming cost V 2 bases and J 1 base; bases outside gene matches: 4.

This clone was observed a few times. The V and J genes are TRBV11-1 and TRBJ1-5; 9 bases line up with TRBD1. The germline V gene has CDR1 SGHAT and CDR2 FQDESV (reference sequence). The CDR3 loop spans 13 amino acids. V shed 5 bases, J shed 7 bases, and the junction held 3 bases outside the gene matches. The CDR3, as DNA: TGTGCCAGCAGCCGGGACAGGGAGCAGCCCCAGCATTTT. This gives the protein CASSRDREQPQHF.

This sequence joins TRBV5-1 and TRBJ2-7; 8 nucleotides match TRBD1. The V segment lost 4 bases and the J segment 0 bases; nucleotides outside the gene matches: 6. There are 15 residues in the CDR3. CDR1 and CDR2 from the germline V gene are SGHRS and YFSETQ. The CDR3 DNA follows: TGCGCCAGCAGCGCCACAGGGGGTAGCTCCTACGAGCAGTACTTC. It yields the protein CASSATGGSSYEQYF.

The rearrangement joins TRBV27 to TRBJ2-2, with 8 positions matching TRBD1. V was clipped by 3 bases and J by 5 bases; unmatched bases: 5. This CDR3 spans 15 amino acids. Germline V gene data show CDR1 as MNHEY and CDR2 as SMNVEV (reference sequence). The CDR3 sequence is CASSFGQGGTGELFF. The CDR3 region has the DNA TGTGCCAGCAGTTTCGGACAGGGTGGAACCGGGGAGCTGTTTTTT.

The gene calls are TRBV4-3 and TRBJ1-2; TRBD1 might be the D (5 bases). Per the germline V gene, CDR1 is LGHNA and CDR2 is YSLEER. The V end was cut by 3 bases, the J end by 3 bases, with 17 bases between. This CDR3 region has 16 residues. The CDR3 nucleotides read TGCGCCAGCAGCCAGGGTACCCCGACAGCATACTATGGCTACACCTTC. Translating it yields CASSQGTPTAYYGYTF.

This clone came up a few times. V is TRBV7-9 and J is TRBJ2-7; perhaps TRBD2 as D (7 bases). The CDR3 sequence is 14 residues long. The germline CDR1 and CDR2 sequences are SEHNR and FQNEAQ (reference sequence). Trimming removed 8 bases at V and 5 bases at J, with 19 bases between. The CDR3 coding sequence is TGTGCCAGCTCTGGAGGGGGGGGTCGCCACGAGCAGTACTTC. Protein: CASSGGGGRHEQYF.